The following is a T cell receptor (beta chain) sequence with its context. Its recognized antigen is unknown. The sample holds no much larger clone one base away, and base qualities are not on file. This sample is part of a study of T cells in narcolepsy (dated by TCRdb to between 2017 and 2018). The study in broad terms: Healthy control donors were enrolled in the study alongside patients who had narcolepsy type 1 or type 2 (NT1, NT2). The study sought autoreactive T cells targeting hypocretin neuron self-antigens (hypocretin, TRIB2) in narcolepsy patients, using TCR Vbeta sequencing to track clonotypes in blood and CSF. Broad study findings and their caveats: Patients and controls had similar numbers of sequenced blood memory CD4+ clonotypes, with averages of about 39,494 in patients and 30,000 to 35,000 in controls. Plots that compared CSF and blood CD4+ T cell clonotypes from the same patient highlighted HCRT-specific and TRIB2-specific autoreactive clonotypes. Certain blood memory CD4+ repertoires from patients and controls had no sequences that matched autoreactive T cell clones. Autoreactive clonotypes were reported to be detected serially in the blood of the same patients and of different patients, but not in the blood of healthy controls.

Taken from cysteine to phenylalanine, the CDR3 has 14 residues. Only the CDR3 DNA is retained, 42 bases long and in frame from the first base. Trimmed from V: 1 base; trimmed from J: 6 bases; junction bases lacking a gene match: 4. The germline V gene encodes CDR1 SGHTA and CDR2 FQGTGA. For TCR Vbeta sequencing, memory CD4+ T cells were sorted ex vivo from the peripheral blood of both healthy controls and narcolepsy patients. The receptor library was made with the immunoSEQ multiplex PCR assay. TCRdb's version of the immuneACCESS table is confined to in-frame rearrangements and falls short of the full clone set. An unresolved V gene accounts for under half of the shortfall where checked; the remainder is of unknown origin. For this sample the table gives some 20,000 clones, of which around 83% were detected only once. The ten most abundant clones make up 1.6% of the sample.

Sequenced sample: memory (CD45RA-) CD4+ T cells from blood. In the paper's terms, the cell subset or site label means: memory T cells sorted ex vivo from peripheral blood. This TCR was sampled from a human donor in good health. Recombination connected TRBV7-3 to TRBJ2-7; TRBD2 fits 9 bases in the junction. CDR3 protein: CASSLSGGAVEQYF. The nucleotides are TGTGCCAGCAGCTTAAGCGGGGGGGCGGTCGAGCAGTACTTC.